This record looks at one T cell receptor (beta chain) sequence and its context. Antigen: not known. The time point here: newly diagnosed GD, antithyroid drugs for less than 3 months. Extracted RNA from PBMCs served as the source of the TCR library. A peripheral blood sample, roughly 9 milliliters in volume, was drawn into EDTA tubes. This entry belongs to a study of regulatory T cells in long-lasting Graves disease. TCR beta libraries were built with iRepertoire HTBI primers and Arm-PCR of CDR3 regions. TCRdb analysed the multiplex PCR reads with MiXCR anew, one entry per CDR3 protein. The sample has some 500,000 distinct CDR3 sequences; less than 15% are singletons. Points from the study as a whole: Not thyroid tissue but only peripheral blood was studied.

After removal of 6 bases from V and 3 bases from J, the junction contained 7 bases not matched to a gene. Germline lookup yields CDR1 DFQATT and CDR2 SNEGSKA (reference sequence). CDR3 length equals 16 residues. The data were also submitted as part of a second study, on T cells in Graves' hyperthyroidism and ophthalmopathy.

The TCR comes from a man aged 30 to 39 with Graves disease. The chain uses TRBV20-1 and TRBJ2-2, with TRBD2 identical over 13 bases. Sequenced here: peripheral blood mononuclear cells (PBMCs), sampled at new diagnosis, from a patient treated with antithyroid drugs. CDR3 loop: CSARTSGRSHTGELFF. The DNA of the CDR3 is TGCAGTGCGAGGACTAGCGGGAGATCCCACACCGGGGAGCTGTTTTTT.